The T cell receptor beta chain under discussion was sequenced for a study of cytomegalovirus exposure and HLA in healthy donors. On the study more broadly: Later analysis reported that the approximately 130 validation repertoires shared the platform of the approximately 690 first-cohort repertoires. Study results and caveats: For most TCR sequences rarity was the rule, although some public TCRs occurred in many donors. Three CMV-associated chains proved CMV antigen-specific in vitro.

Germline values: CDR1 MNHEY, CDR2 SVGAGI. The length of the CDR3 is 14 residues. V was shortened by 5 bases and J by 7 bases, with 16 bases between the two germline ends. This clone was seen a few times. The antigen remains unidentified. While the first cohort had about 610 subjects, the donors belonged to the separate validation cohort of about 110 subjects. TCRdb's table, derived via immunoSEQ multiplex PCR, lists solely in-frame clones and lacks some. The repertoire consists of under 200,000 clones, with approximately 87% occurring once and the leading ten covering 4.5% to 7%. This receptor was identified in a woman in her thirties in good health and CMV-seronegative. V and J are TRBV6-5 and TRBJ2-3, with D possibly matching TRBD2 (7 bases). Sequencing was carried out using PBMCs. The CDR3 reads CASSMSRGTNTQYF. The CDR3 DNA sequence: TGTGCCAGCAGTATGTCGCGGGGGACAAATACGCAGTATTTT.